Listed below are T cell receptor beta chains from one sample, sequenced in a study of blood T cell repertoires in COVID-19. Only in-frame clones appear in the TCRdb table, and some are missing; sequencing was by immunoSEQ multiplex PCR. Found here are around 190,000 clones, 88% of them singletons; the top ten hold about 18%. Material: peripheral blood. The receptors were sampled from a man between 45 and 60 years old with COVID-19, enrolled during active disease. Both conserved end residues are trimmed from each CDR3.

>TRBV29-1|TRBJ2-7
SVQLAGPPYEQY
>TRBV28|TRBJ1-4
ASSSIDRGSEKLF
>TRBV5-5|TRBJ2-1
ASTLGVAASYNEQF
>TRBV29-1|TRBJ2-1
SVETPGQGFWTYNEQF
>TRBV4-2|TRBJ2-2
ASSQEEDDGELF
>TRBV18|TRBJ2-7
ASSPISYEQY
>TRBV7-4|TRBJ2-5
ASSLILGGKGETQY
>TRBV10-3|TRBJ1-3
AISKASGNTIY
>TRBV12-3/TRBV12-4|TRBJ2-3
ASSQGIDTQY
>TRBV19|TRBJ2-1
ASSLASAGYGNEQF
>TRBV24-1|TRBJ1-1
ATSDRDSVRNMNTEAF
>TRBV28|TRBJ2-3
ASIISGTGGSDTQY
>TRBV5-4|TRBJ2-6
ASSPSTGTLFGANVLT
>TRBV11-2|TRBJ2-7
ASSLVRTGKAEQY
>TRBV4-3|TRBJ1-1
ASSQVLSDMNTEAF
>TRBV6-6|TRBJ2-7
ASSYGTGGHEQY
>TRBV4-3|TRBJ1-2
ASSQKGPHRDYGYT
>TRBV27|TRBJ1-1
ASRRSGGTEAF
>TRBV7-2|TRBJ2-3
ASSLPSGGTDTQY
>TRBV28|TRBJ2-1
ASNGGDSYNEQF
>TRBV27|TRBJ2-1
ASSFLARGVGLAGDNEQF
>TRBV7-2|TRBJ2-1
ASSYRDRFNNEQF
>TRBV6-5|TRBJ1-2
ASSYLDRPGYT
>TRBV7-3|TRBJ2-2
ASSKGTENTGELF
>TRBV29-1|TRBJ2-1
SVESYDRVSYNEQF
>TRBV2|TRBJ2-2
ASSEGLAIGRGELF
>TRBV5-4|TRBJ2-7
ASSPGTDPSEQY
>TRBV29-1|TRBJ2-2
SVRTGRDTGELF
>TRBV5-6|TRBJ2-7
ASSPISATSHEQY